The sequence of this T cell receptor (beta chain) was determined in a study of siplizumab effects on memory and regulatory T cells. Points from the study as a whole: Sequences below about 10^-5 frequency were poorly captured. As a result, only a minor fraction of alloreactive clones mapped to unstimulated subsets. No naive or memory phenotype could be assigned to roughly 75-97% of proliferating clones. The Treg-derived share of mappable alloreactive CD4+ clones averaged about 69% with siplizumab and 26.9% in controls.

Assay used: immunoSEQ multiplex PCR; TCRdb lists only in-frame clones, some missing. The sample lists 100,000 or so clones; 91% were seen once. The ends were cut back, 5 bases at V and 1 base at J, with 14 bases in the middle. CDR3 length: 15 residues. Germline V gene lookup returns CDR1 SNHLY and CDR2 FYNNEI. Remarks on this clone: Its antigen is undetermined.

This chain uses TRBV2 with TRBJ1-1, with D uncertain. The sample taken for sequencing was CD4+ T cells sorted from blood. The TCR comes from a human donor in good health. Some clones in this sample may be carry-over from other donors' samples. CDR3 protein: CASSPQGTPNTEAFF. Written as DNA, the CDR3 is TGTGCCAGCAGTCCCCAAGGCACTCCGAACACTGAAGCTTTCTTT.